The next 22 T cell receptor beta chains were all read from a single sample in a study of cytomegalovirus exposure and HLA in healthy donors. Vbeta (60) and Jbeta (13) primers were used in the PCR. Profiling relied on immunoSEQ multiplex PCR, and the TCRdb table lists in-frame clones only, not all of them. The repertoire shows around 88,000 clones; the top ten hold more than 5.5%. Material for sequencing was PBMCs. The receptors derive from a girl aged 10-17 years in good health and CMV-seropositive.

This chain's CDR3 is CSLTDTGVNTEAFF. The CDR3 nucleotides are TGCTCCCTTACCGACACAGGGGTGAACACTGAAGCTTTCTTT. J is TRBJ1-1 and V is TRBV5-1; TRBD1 matches at 7 bases. Germline V CDR1 and CDR2: SGHRS, YFSETQ. The CDR3 has 14 amino acids.

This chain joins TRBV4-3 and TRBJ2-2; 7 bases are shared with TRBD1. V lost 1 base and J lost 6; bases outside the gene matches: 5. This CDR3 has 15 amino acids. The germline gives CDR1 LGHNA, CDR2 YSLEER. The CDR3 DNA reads TGCGCCAGCAGCCAAGTTCAGGGGGTCCCCGGGGAGCTGTTTTTT. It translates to CASSQVQGVPGELFF.

The CDR3 spells CASSVAGTSANEQFF. DNA for the CDR3: TGTGCCAGCAGCGTAGCCGGGACTAGCGCCAATGAGCAGTTCTTC. The V and J genes are TRBV9 and TRBJ2-1, with TRBD2 identical over 10 bases. CDR3 length equals 15 residues. Losses at the gene ends were 0 bases for V and 6 bases for J; bases not matched to a gene: 3. Germline CDR1 is SGDLS and CDR2 is YYNGEE.

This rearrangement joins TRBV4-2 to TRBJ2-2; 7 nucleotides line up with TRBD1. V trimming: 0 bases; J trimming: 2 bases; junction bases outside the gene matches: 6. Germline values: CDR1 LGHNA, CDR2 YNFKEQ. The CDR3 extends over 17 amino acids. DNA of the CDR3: TGTGCCAGCAGCCAAGATAAGGGACAGCCTAACACCGGGGAGCTGTTTTTT. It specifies CASSQDKGQPNTGELFF.

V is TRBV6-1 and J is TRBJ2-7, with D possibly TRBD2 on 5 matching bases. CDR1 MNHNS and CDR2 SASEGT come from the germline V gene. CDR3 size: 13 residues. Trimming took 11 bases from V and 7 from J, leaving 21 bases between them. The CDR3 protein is CAASQTSLREQYF. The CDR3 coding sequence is TGTGCCGCCAGCCAAACTAGTCTTAGGGAGCAGTACTTC.

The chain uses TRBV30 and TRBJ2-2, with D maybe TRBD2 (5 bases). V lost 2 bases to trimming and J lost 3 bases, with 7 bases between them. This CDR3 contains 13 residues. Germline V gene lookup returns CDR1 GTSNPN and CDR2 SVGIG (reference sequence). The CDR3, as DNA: TGTGCCTGGAGTCCAGCGGACACCGGGGAGCTGTTTTTT. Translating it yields CAWSPADTGELFF.

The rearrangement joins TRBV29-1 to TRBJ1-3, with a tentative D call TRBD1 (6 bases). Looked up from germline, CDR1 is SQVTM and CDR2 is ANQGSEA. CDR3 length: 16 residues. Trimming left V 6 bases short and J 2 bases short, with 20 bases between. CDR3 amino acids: CSVAGGETGPGNTIYF. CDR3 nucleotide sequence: TGCAGCGTCGCGGGGGGTGAGACAGGTCCTGGAAACACCATATATTTT.

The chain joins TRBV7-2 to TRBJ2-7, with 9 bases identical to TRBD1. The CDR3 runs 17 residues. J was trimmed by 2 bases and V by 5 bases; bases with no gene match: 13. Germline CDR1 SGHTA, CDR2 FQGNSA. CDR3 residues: CASSLRSGQGSTYEQYF. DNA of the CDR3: TGTGCCAGCAGCCTACGATCAGGACAGGGGTCGACCTACGAGCAGTACTTC. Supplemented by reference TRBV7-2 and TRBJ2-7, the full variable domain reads GAGVSQSPSNKVTEKGKDVELRCDPISGHTALYWYRQSLGQGLEFLIYFQGNSAPDKSGLPSDRFSAERTGGSVSTLTIQRTQQEDSAVYLCASSLRSGQGSTYEQYFGPGTRLTVT.

The CDR3 nucleotides are TGTGCCAGCAGGGGTTCAGGAGGGCGAAGGACCGGGGAGCTGTTTTTT. It yields the protein CASRGSGGRRTGELFF. The V gene is TRBV7-2, the J gene TRBJ2-2; D might be TRBD2 (6 bases). Deletions cut 6 bases from V and 5 bases from J, with 19 bases between. CDR1 is SGHTA, CDR2 FQGNSA, per germline. The length of the CDR3 is 16 residues.

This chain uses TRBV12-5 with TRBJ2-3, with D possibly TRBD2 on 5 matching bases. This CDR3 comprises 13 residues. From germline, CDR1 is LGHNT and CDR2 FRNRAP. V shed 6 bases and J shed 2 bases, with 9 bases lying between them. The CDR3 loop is CASGDWVTDTQYF. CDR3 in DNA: TGTGCTAGTGGGGACTGGGTCACAGATACGCAGTATTTT.

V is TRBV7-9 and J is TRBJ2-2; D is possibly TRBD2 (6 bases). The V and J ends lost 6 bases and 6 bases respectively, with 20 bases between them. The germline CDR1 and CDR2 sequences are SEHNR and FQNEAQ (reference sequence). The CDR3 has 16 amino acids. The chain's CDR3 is CASSIIQTGEPGELFF. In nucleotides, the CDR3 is TGTGCCAGCAGTATAATCCAAACGGGGGAGCCCGGGGAGCTGTTTTTT.

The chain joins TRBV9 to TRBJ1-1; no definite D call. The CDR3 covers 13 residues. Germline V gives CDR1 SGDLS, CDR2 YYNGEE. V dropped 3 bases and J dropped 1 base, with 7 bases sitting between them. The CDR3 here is CASSATKNTEAFF. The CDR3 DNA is TGTGCCAGCAGCGCAACAAAGAACACTGAAGCTTTCTTT. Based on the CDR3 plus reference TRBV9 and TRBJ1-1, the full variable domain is DSGVTQTPKHLITATGQRVTLRCSPRSGDLSVYWYQQSLDQGLQFLIQYYNGEERAKGNILERFSAQQFPDLHSELNLSSLELGDSALYFCASSATKNTEAFFGQGTRLTVV.

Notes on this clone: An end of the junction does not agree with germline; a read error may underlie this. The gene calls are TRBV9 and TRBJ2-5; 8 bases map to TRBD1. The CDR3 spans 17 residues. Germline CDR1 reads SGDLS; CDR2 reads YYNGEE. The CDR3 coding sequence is TGTGCCAACAGCGTTAATCTCGAGACAGGGGACTCAGAGACCCAGTACTTC. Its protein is CANSVNLETGDSETQYF.

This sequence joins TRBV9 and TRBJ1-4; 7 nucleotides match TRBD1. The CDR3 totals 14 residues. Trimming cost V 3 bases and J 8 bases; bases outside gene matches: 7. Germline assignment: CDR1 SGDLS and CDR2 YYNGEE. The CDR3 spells CASSGRQGSEKLFF. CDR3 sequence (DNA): TGTGCCAGCAGCGGAAGACAGGGTAGCGAAAAACTGTTTTTT.

The CDR3 DNA reads as TGTGCCTGGGCTTTAAGGTGGCAGGACTATGGCTACACCTTC. This codes for CAWALRWQDYGYTF. The chain is built from TRBV30 and TRBJ1-2; no firm D call. Trimming cost V 5 bases and J 3 bases, with 16 bases left between them. Germline CDR1 is GTSNPN and CDR2 is SVGIG (reference sequence). This CDR3 contains 14 residues. The entire variable domain, with the rest obtained from reference TRBV30 and TRBJ1-2, is as follows: SQTIHQWPATLVQPVGSPLSLECTVEGTSNPNLYWYRQAAGRGLQLLFYSVGIGQISSEVPQNLSASRPQDRQFILSSKKLLLSDSGFYLCAWALRWQDYGYTFGSGTRLTVV.

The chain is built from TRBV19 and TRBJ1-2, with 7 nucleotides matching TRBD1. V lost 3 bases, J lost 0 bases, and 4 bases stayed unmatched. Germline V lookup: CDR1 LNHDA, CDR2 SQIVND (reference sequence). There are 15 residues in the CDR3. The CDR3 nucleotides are TGTGCCAGTAGTATGGGCGACAGGGCTAACTATGGCTACACCTTC. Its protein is CASSMGDRANYGYTF. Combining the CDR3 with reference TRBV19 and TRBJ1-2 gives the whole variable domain DGGITQSPKYLFRKEGQNVTLSCEQNLNHDAMYWYRQDPGQGLRLIYYSQIVNDFQKGDIAEGYSVSREKKESFPLTVTSAQKNPTAFYLCASSMGDRANYGYTFGSGTRLTVV.

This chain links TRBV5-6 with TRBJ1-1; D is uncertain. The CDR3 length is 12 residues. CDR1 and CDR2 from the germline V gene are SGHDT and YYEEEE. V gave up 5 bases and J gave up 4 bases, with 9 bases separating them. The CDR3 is CASSSGFTEAFF. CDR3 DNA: TGTGCCAGCAGTTCGGGGTTCACTGAAGCTTTCTTT.

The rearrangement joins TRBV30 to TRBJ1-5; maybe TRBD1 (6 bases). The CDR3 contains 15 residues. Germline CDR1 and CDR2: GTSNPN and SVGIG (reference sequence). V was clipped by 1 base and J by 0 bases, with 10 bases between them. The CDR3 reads CAWSAGGASNQPQHF. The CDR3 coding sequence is TGTGCCTGGAGTGCTGGGGGGGCTAGCAATCAGCCCCAGCATTTT.

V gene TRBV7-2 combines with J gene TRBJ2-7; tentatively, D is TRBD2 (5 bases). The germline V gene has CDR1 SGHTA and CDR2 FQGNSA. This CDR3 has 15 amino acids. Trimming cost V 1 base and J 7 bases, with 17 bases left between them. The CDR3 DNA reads TGTGCCAGCAGCTTAGTTGGAGATCCAAGAGGGGAGCAGTACTTC. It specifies CASSLVGDPRGEQYF. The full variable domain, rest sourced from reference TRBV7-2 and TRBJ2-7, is GAGVSQSPSNKVTEKGKDVELRCDPISGHTALYWYRQSLGQGLEFLIYFQGNSAPDKSGLPSDRFSAERTGGSVSTLTIQRTQQEDSAVYLCASSLVGDPRGEQYFGPGTRLTVT.

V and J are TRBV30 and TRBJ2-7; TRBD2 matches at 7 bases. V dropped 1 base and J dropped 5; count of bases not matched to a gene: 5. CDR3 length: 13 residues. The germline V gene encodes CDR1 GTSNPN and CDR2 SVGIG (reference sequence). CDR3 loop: CAWSGGTSDEQYV. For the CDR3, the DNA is TGTGCCTGGAGTGGGGGCACTAGCGACGAGCAGTACGTC.

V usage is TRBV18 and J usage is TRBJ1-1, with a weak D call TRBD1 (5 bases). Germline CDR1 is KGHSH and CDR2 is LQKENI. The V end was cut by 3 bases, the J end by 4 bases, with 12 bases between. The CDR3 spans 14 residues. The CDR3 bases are TGTGCCAGCTCACCGAGAGGTCAGGGCACTGAAGCTTTCTTT. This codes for CASSPRGQGTEAFF.

CDR3: CASSPRGTDTEAFF. For the CDR3, the DNA is TGCGCCAGTTCCCCACGGGGGACGGACACTGAAGCTTTCTTT. The genes are TRBV4-3 and TRBJ1-1; the D gene is possibly TRBD1 (5 bases). V was trimmed by 9 bases and J by 3 bases, leaving 17 bases between them. CDR1 and CDR2 from the germline V gene are LGHNA and YSLEER. The CDR3 totals 14 residues.